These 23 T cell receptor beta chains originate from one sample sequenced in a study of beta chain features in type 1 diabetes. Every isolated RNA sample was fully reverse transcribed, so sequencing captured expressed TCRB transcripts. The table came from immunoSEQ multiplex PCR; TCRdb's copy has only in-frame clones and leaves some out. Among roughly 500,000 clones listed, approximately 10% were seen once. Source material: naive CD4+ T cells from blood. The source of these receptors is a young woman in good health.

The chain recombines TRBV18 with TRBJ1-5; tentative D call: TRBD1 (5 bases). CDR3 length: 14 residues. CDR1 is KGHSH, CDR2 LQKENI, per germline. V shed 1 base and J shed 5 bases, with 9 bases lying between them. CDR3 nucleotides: TGTGCCAGCTCACCACGCGGGGGAGATCAGCCCCAGCATTTT. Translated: CASSPRGGDQPQHF.

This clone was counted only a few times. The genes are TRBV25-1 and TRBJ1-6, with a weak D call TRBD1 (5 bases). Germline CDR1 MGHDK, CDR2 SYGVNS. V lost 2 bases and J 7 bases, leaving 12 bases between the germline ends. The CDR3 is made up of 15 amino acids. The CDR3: CASSERWGTNSPLHF. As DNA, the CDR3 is TGTGCCAGCAGTGAACGATGGGGGACGAATTCACCCCTCCACTTT.

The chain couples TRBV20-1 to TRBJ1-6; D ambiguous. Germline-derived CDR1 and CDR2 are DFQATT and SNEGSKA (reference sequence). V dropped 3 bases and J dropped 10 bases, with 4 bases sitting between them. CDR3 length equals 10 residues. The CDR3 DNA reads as TGCAGTGCTAGTTTCTCACCCCTCCACTTT. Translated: CSASFSPLHF.

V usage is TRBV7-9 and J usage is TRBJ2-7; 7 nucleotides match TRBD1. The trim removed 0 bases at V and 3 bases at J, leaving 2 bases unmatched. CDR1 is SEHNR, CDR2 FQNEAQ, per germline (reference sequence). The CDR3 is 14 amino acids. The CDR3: CASSLAGTDYEQYF. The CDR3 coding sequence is TGTGCCAGCAGCTTAGCCGGGACAGACTACGAGCAGTACTTC.

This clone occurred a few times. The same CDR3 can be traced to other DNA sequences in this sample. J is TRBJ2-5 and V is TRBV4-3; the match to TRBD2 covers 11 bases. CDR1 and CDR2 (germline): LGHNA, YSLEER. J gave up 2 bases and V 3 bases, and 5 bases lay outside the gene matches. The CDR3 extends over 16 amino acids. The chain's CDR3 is CASSQGTSGGQETQYF. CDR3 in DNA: TGCGCCAGCAGCCAGGGTACTAGCGGGGGTCAAGAGACCCAGTACTTC.

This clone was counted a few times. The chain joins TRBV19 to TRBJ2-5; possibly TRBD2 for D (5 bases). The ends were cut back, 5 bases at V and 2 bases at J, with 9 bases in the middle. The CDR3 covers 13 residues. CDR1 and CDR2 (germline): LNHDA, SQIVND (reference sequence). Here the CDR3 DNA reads TGTGCCAGTAGTTGGCGGAGGCAAGAGACCCAGTACTTC. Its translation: CASSWRRQETQYF.

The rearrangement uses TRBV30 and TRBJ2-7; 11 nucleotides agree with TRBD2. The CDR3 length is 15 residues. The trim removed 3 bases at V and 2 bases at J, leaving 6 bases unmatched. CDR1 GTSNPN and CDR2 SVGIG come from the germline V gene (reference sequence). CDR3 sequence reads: CAWRETSGATYEQYF. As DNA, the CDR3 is TGTGCCTGGAGGGAGACTAGCGGGGCGACCTACGAGCAGTACTTC.

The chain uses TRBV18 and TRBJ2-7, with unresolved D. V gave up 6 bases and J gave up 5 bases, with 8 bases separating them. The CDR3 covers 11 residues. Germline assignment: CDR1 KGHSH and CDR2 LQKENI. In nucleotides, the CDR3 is TGTGCCAGCTCCGTCGGGCACGAGCAGTACGTC. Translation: CASSVGHEQYV.

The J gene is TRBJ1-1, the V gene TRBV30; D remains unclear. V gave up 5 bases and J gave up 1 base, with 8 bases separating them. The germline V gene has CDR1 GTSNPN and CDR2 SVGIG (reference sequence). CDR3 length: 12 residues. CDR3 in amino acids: CAWCRPNTEAFF. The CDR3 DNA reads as TGTGCCTGGTGTAGGCCGAACACTGAAGCTTTCTTT.

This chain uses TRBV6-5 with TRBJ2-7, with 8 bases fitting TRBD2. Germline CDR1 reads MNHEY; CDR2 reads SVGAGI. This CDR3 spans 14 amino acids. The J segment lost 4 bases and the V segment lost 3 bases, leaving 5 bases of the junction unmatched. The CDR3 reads CASSYLAGGYEQYF. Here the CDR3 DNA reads TGTGCCAGCAGTTATCTGGCGGGGGGATACGAGCAGTACTTC.

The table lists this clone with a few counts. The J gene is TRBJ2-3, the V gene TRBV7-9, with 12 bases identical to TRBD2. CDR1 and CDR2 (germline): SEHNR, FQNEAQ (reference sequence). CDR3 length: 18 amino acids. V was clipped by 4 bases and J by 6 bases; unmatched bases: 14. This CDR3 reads CASSSRRSSGRAFDTQYF. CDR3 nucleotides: TGTGCCAGCAGCTCGCGACGATCTAGCGGGAGGGCCTTCGATACGCAGTATTTT. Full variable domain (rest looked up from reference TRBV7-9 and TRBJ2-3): DTGVSQNPRHKITKRGQNVTFRCDPISEHNRLYWYRQTLGQGPEFLTYFQNEAQLEKSRLLSDRFSAERPKGSFSTLEIQRTEQGDSAMYLCASSSRRSSGRAFDTQYFGPGTRLTVL.

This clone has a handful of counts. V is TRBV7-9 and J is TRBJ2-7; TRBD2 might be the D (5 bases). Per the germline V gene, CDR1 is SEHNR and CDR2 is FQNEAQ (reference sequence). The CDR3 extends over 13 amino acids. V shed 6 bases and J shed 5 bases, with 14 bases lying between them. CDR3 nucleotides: TGTGCCAGCAGTCTATCGGGATGGAACGAGCAGTACTTC. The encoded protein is CASSLSGWNEQYF.

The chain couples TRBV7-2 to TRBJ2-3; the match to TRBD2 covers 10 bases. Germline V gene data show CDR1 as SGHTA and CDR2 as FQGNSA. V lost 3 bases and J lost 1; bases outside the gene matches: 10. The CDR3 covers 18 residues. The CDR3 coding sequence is TGTGCCAGCAGCTTGCTAGCGGGGGCAGTCTTGGGCACAGATACGCAGTATTTT. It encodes CASSLLAGAVLGTDTQYF.

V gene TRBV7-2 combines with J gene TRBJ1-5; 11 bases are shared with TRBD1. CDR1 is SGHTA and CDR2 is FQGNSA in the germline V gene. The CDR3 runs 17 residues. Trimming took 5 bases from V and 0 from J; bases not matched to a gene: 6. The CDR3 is CASSRGQGAGSNQPQHF. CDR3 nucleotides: TGTGCCAGCAGCCGAGGACAGGGGGCAGGTAGCAATCAGCCCCAGCATTTT.

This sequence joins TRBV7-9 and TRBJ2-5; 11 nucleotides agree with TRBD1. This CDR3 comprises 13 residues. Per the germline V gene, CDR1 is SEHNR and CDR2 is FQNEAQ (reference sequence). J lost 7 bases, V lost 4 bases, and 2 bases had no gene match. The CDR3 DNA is TGTGCCAGCAGCTCAGGACAGGGGGCGACCCAGTACTTC. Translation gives CASSSGQGATQYF.

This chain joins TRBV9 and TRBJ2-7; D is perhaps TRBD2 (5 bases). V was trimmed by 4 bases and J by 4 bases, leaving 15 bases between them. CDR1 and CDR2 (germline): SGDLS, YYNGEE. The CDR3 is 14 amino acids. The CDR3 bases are TGTGCCAGCAGCCCACTGGGGAGCAATTACGAGCAGTACTTC. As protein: CASSPLGSNYEQYF.

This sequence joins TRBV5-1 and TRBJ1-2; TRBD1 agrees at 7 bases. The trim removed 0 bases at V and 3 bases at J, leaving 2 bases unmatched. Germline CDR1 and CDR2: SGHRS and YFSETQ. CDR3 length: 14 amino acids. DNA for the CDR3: TGCGCCAGCAGCTTGGGTGGACAGGACTATGGCTACACCTTC. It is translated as CASSLGGQDYGYTF.

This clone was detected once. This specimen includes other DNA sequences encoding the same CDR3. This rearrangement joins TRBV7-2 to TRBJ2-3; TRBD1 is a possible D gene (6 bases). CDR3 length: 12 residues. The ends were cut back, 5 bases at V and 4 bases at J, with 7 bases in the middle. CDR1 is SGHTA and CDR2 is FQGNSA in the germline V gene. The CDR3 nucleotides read TGTGCCAGCAGCCCAGGGGCAGATACGCAGTATTTT. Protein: CASSPGADTQYF.

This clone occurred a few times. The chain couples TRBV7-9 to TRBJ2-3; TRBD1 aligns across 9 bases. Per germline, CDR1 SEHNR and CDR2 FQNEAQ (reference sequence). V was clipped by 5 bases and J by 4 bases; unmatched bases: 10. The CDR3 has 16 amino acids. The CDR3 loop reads CASSGKKGTGSDTQYF. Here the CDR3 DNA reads TGTGCCAGCAGCGGGAAGAAAGGGACAGGGTCAGATACGCAGTATTTT.

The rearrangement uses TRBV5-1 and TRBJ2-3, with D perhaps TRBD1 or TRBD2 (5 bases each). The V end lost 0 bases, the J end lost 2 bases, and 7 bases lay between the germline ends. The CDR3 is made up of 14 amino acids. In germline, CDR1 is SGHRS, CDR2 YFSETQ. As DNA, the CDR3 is TGCGCCAGCAGCTTGGGAGGGGCCACAGATACGCAGTATTTT. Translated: CASSLGGATDTQYF.

The CDR3 DNA reads as TGCAGCGCCGGGGTTCTCTACAATGAGCAGTTCTTC. It encodes CSAGVLYNEQFF. The genes are TRBV29-1 and TRBJ2-1; a weak D match, TRBD2 (5 bases). V lost 7 bases and J lost 3, with 10 bases in between. Germline loops: CDR1 SQVTM, CDR2 ANQGSEA. The CDR3 contains 12 residues.

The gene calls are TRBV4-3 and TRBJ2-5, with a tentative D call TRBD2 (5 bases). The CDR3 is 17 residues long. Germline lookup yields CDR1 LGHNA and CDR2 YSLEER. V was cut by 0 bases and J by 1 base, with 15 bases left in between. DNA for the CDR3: TGCGCCAGCAGCCAAGAAGCGGCTACCAAATTCCAAGAGACCCAGTACTTC. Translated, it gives CASSQEAATKFQETQYF.

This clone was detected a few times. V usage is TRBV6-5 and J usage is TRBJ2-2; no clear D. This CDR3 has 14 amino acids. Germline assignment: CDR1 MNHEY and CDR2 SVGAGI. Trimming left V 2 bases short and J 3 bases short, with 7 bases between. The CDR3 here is CASSYAVDTGELFF. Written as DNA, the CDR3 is TGTGCCAGCAGTTACGCTGTGGACACCGGGGAGCTGTTTTTT.